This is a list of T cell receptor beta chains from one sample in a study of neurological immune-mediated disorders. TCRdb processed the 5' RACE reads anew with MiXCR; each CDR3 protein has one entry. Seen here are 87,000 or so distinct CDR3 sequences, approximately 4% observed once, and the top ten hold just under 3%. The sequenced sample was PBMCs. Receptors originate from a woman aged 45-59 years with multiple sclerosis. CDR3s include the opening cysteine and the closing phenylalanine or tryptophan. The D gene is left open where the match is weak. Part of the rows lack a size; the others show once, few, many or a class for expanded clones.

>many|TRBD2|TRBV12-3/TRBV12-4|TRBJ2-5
CASSFRSGAAYQETQYF
TGTGCCAGCAGTTTTCGTAGCGGGGCCGCTTACCAAGAGACCCAGTACTTC
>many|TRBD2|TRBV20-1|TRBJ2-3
CSARMASGGWDTQYF
TGCAGTGCTAGAATGGCTAGCGGGGGTTGGGATACGCAGTATTTT
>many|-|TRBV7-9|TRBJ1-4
CASSWGRLRGSGNEKLFF
TGTGCCAGCAGCTGGGGGCGACTACGAGGGAGTGGTAATGAAAAACTGTTTTTT
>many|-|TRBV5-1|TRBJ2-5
CASNSGDTQGETQYF
TGCGCCAGCAACAGCGGGGACACGCAGGGAGAGACCCAGTACTTC
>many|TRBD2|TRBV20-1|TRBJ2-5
CSATTSGVRETQYF
TGCAGTGCAACTACTAGCGGGGTTAGAGAGACCCAGTACTTC
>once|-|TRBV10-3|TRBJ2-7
CAISKSTYEQYF
TGTGCCATCAGTAAGTCAACCTACGAGCAGTACTTC
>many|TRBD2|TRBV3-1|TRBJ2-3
CASSPSGVGTDTQYF
TGTGCCAGCAGCCCAAGCGGGGTTGGCACAGATACGCAGTATTTT
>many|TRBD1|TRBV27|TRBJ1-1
CASSSAGGFFTEAFF
TGTGCCAGCAGTTCGGCAGGGGGTTTCTTCACTGAAGCTTTCTTT
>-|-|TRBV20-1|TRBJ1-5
CSARRTLNTKGPQHF
TGCAGTGCTAGGAGGACGTTAAATACAAAGGGGCCCCAGCATTTT
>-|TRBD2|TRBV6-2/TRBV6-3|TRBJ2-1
CASTLAGGSYNEQFF
TGTGCCAGCACCTTAGCGGGGGGCTCCTACAATGAGCAGTTCTTC
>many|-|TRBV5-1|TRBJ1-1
CASSAYQSLNTEAFF
TGCGCCAGCAGCGCATACCAGAGTTTGAACACTGAAGCTTTCTTT
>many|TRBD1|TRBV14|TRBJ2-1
CASSQGQGTASLGEQFF
TGTGCCAGCAGCCAAGGACAGGGGACGGCTTCTTTGGGTGAGCAGTTCTTC
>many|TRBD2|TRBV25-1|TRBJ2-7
CASARGGRIEQYF
TGTGCCAGCGCTCGGGGGGGCCGGATCGAGCAGTACTTC
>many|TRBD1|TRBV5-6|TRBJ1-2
CASSMGQTTGYTF
TGTGCCAGCAGCATGGGACAGACTACAGGCTACACCTTC
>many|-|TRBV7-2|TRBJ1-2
CASSFWAGVLGYGYTF
TGTGCCAGCAGCTTCTGGGCAGGGGTTCTCGGCTATGGCTACACCTTC
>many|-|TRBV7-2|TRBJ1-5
CASAGGAGNQPQHF
TGTGCCAGTGCGGGGGGGGCTGGCAATCAGCCCCAGCATTTT
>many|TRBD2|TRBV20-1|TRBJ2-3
CSAHPTGGRGTQYF
TGCAGTGCTCATCCAACGGGGGGGCGAGGTACGCAGTATTTT
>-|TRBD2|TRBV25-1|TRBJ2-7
CASSLTGERGIKYEQYF
TGTGCCAGCAGTTTGACGGGTGAGCGGGGGATAAAGTACGAGCAGTACTTC
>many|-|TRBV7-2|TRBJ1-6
CASSLVAAFRAPLHF
TGTGCCAGCAGCTTAGTTGCAGCCTTTAGGGCACCCCTCCACTTT
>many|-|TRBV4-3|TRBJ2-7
CASSRSPSESYEQYF
TGCGCCAGCAGCCGGAGCCCTAGCGAATCCTACGAGCAGTACTTC
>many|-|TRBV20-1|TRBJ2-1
CSAPGTRPYNEQFF
TGCAGTGCTCCCGGGACCAGACCATACAATGAGCAGTTCTTC
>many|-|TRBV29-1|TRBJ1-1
CSVDNRGAGTEAFF
TGCAGCGTTGATAATCGGGGGGCTGGAACTGAAGCTTTCTTT
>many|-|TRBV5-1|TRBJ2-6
CASSYGSGGANVLTF
TGCGCCAGCAGCTACGGCTCGGGTGGGGCCAACGTCCTGACTTTC
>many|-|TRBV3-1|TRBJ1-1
CASSQLEGTEAFF
TGTGCCAGCAGCCAATTGGAGGGGACTGAAGCTTTCTTT
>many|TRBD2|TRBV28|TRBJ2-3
CASSFWRGSTDTQYF
TGTGCCAGCAGTTTCTGGCGGGGGAGCACAGATACGCAGTATTTT
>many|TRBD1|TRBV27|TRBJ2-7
CASSSTPRTGGEQYF
TGTGCCAGCAGTTCCACACCTCGGACAGGGGGCGAGCAGTACTTC
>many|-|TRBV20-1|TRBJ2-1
CSASSRGSGPYNEQFF
TGCAGTGCTAGTTCGAGAGGGAGCGGACCCTACAATGAGCAGTTCTTC
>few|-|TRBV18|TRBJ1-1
CASSPNLSGTEAFF
TGTGCCAGCTCACCAAACCTCAGTGGGACTGAAGCTTTCTTT
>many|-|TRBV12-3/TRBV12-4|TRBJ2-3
CASSSSSLGIGLADTQYF
TGTGCCAGCAGTTCCTCTTCGCTAGGGATTGGCCTTGCAGATACGCAGTATTTT
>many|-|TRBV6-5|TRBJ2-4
CASSYLVGDLNIQYF
TGTGCCAGCAGTTATTTGGTCGGTGACCTCAACATTCAGTACTTC
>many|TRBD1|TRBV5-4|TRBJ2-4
CASSPARTGGKNIQYF
TGTGCCAGCAGCCCGGCAAGGACAGGGGGCAAAAACATTCAGTACTTC
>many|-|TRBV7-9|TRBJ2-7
CATDWRGYEQYF
TGTGCCACCGATTGGCGGGGCTACGAGCAGTACTTC
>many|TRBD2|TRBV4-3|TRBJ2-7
CASSQDQEISGGAYEQYF
TGCGCCAGCAGCCAAGATCAGGAAATTAGCGGGGGGGCTTACGAGCAGTACTTC
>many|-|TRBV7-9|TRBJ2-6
CASSPGWDRDQYSGANVLTF
TGTGCCAGCAGCCCGGGGTGGGACCGAGACCAATACTCTGGGGCCAACGTCCTGACTTTC
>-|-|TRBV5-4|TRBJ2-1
CASSRRGGDNEQFF
TGTGCCAGCAGCCGCCGCGGTGGTGACAATGAGCAGTTCTTC